These 5 T cell receptor beta chains were all obtained from the same sample, sequenced in a study of T cells in Graves' hyperthyroidism and ophthalmopathy. TCR beta CDR3 region amplification was performed from RNA transcripts. HTBI primers drove first-round RT-PCR of the TCR CDR3. TCRdb independently ran MiXCR on the multiplex PCR reads; one entry per CDR3 protein. The table has about 420,000 distinct CDR3 sequences, around a sixth seen once. Specimen: blood. All receptors derive from a young woman with Graves' hyperthyroidism.

CDR3 loop: CAISDPTSSYNSPLHF. For the CDR3, the DNA is TGTGCCATCAGTGACCCGACAAGCTCCTATAATTCACCCCTCCACTTT. The chain carries TRBV10-3 and TRBJ1-6; no clear D gene. Germline lookup yields CDR1 ENHRY and CDR2 SYGVKD. Deletions cut 3 bases from V and 0 bases from J, with 9 bases between. CDR3 size: 16 residues.

This clonotype was observed many times. The V gene is TRBV2, the J gene TRBJ1-2; no clear D gene. Trimming removed 7 bases from V and 1 base from J, with 13 bases in between. There are 14 residues in the CDR3. Per the germline V gene, CDR1 is SNHLY and CDR2 is FYNNEI. Here the CDR3 reads CASITRIFNYGYTF. CDR3 nucleotide sequence: TGTGCCAGCATTACGAGGATCTTTAACTATGGCTACACCTTC.

The chain recombines TRBV6-1 with TRBJ1-3, with TRBD1 matching over 7 bases. This CDR3 spans 15 amino acids. Germline-derived CDR1 and CDR2 are MNHNS and SASEGT. After removal of 9 bases from V and 1 base from J, the junction contained 9 bases not matched to a gene. In DNA, the CDR3 is TGTGCCAGTAAGAACCAGGGGGTTTCTGGAAACACCATATATTTT. It yields the protein CASKNQGVSGNTIYF.

This clonotype came up a few times. V usage is TRBV19 and J usage is TRBJ1-5; 7 bases are a match to TRBD1. Germline CDR1 LNHDA, CDR2 SQIVND (reference sequence). Germline trimming cut 8 bases from V and 2 bases from J; bases unmatched to any gene: 15. The CDR3 is made up of 17 amino acids. CDR3 DNA: TGTGCCAGTGGAGACAGGGTCGGATTAACGGGCAATCAGCCCCAGCATTTT. Amino acids: CASGDRVGLTGNQPQHF.

Only a few counts were recorded for this clonotype. The V gene is TRBV12-3 or TRBV12-4, the J gene TRBJ1-2, with a tentative D call TRBD1 (5 bases). There are 14 residues in the CDR3. Trimming cost V 0 bases and J 4 bases, with 9 bases left between them. CDR3 protein: CASSLAGGSYGYTF. The CDR3 nucleotides are TGTGCCAGCAGTTTAGCGGGGGGTAGCTATGGCTACACCTTC.